The present entry profiles one TCR beta chain with its context. This record comes from a study of technical replicates of blood from a few donors. The table came from immunoSEQ multiplex PCR; TCRdb's copy has only in-frame clones and leaves some out. The sample lists 75,000 to 100,000 clones, 90% to 95% occurring once. Germline V lookup: CDR1 MDHEN, CDR2 SYDVKM. V lost 8 bases to trimming and J lost 5 bases, with 22 bases between them. CDR3 length equals 15 residues. This receptor was identified in a human donor in good health. This chain connects TRBV28 to TRBJ2-7, with TRBD2 as a possible D gene (6 bases). The sequenced sample was T cells isolated from PBMCs. CDR3 sequence reads: CASVEAGFGPHEQYF. For the CDR3, the DNA is TGTGCCAGCGTCGAAGCGGGTTTCGGTCCCCACGAGCAGTACTTC.